One and the same sample provided the 8 T cell receptor beta chains below, sequenced in a study of CD8 T cells in ankylosing spondylitis. MiXCR, applied by TCRdb to the 5' RACE reads, yields one record per CDR3 protein. The sample gives around 890,000 distinct CDR3 sequences, 10% to 15% of which show up once; roughly 0.51% is in the top ten. Their cognate antigens are unknown. General study results and limits: There was a TCR beta motif, made of 7 or 8 highly homologous variants, that appeared characteristic of ankylosing spondylitis blood.

Sequencing used blood, either unsorted or a sorted T cell fraction (not recorded which). These TCRs come from a male donor with ankylosing spondylitis.

This clonotype was found many times. This chain uses TRBV5-1 with TRBJ2-1; D is perhaps TRBD1 (5 bases). Germline values: CDR1 SGHRS, CDR2 YFSETQ. This CDR3 has 15 residues. Trimming stripped 0 bases from V and 0 bases from J, with 7 bases between. The CDR3 coding sequence is TGCGCCAGCAGCTTGGACAGGAGCTCCTACAATGAGCAGTTCTTC. Its protein is CASSLDRSSYNEQFF.

This clonotype was counted between two and nine times. As DNA, the CDR3 is TGTGCCAGCAGCCATTGGACAGCAAATTCACCCCTCCACTTT. It translates to CASSHWTANSPLHF. The chain recombines TRBV3-1 with TRBJ1-6; a possible D gene is TRBD1 (6 bases). Looked up from germline, CDR1 is LGHDT and CDR2 is YNNKEL (reference sequence). The CDR3 length is 14 residues. The V and J ends lost 3 bases and 7 bases respectively, with 10 bases between them.

This clonotype was detected a few times. The chain employs TRBV20-1 and TRBJ2-3; D remains unclear. Trimming left V 0 bases short and J 2 bases short, with 9 bases between. This CDR3 contains 14 residues. From germline, CDR1 is DFQATT and CDR2 SNEGSKA (reference sequence). The DNA for the CDR3 is TGCAGTGCTAGAGATCACTCCATCACAGATACGCAGTATTTT. It translates to CSARDHSITDTQYF.

J is TRBJ2-5 and V is TRBV6-5, with 7 bases aligning to TRBD2. The ends lost 1 base at V and 4 bases at J; junction bases unmatched: 6. Germline V gene sequence: CDR1 MNHEY, CDR2 SVGAGI. The CDR3 covers 15 residues. The CDR3 loop reads CASSYLREWGETQYF. The CDR3 nucleotides are TGTGCCAGCAGTTACTTGCGGGAGTGGGGAGAGACCCAGTACTTC.

This clonotype was detected only a few times. The chain couples TRBV20-1 to TRBJ1-1; D unresolved. V was trimmed by 5 bases and J by 1 base, leaving 8 bases between them. This CDR3 is built from 12 residues. Germline V gives CDR1 DFQATT, CDR2 SNEGSKA (reference sequence). The CDR3 coding sequence is TGCAGTGCTCAGACACGGAACACTGAAGCTTTCTTT. It translates to CSAQTRNTEAFF.

This clonotype was picked up one time. A read error may account for a junction end that differs from germline. This chain uses TRBV20-1 with TRBJ2-7; 12 bases map to TRBD1. There are 17 residues in the CDR3. Germline CDR1 reads DFQATT; CDR2 reads SNEGSKA (reference sequence). The DNA of the CDR3 is TGCTGTGCTACCGGGACAGGGGGCTTTACCTTACAATACGAGCAGTACTTC. Its protein product is CCATGTGGFTLQYEQYF.

This clonotype has ten or more counts. The CDR3 sequence: CSGSSFDEQFF. As DNA, the CDR3 is TGCAGCGGCAGTTCCTTCGATGAGCAGTTCTTC. The rearrangement joins TRBV29-1 to TRBJ2-1, with D uncertain. Trimming cost V 7 bases and J 8 bases, with 12 bases left between them. Per germline, CDR1 SQVTM and CDR2 ANQGSEA. This CDR3 comprises 11 residues.

There are many counts of this clonotype. The chain carries TRBV5-1 and TRBJ1-1; D is unclear. This CDR3 is 13 amino acids long. The germline V gene has CDR1 SGHRS and CDR2 YFSETQ. Trimming took off 1 base at V and 1 base at J, with 5 bases between the two ends. DNA for the CDR3: TGCGCCAGCAGCTTGTGGGAGAACACTGAAGCTTTCTTT. Its protein is CASSLWENTEAFF.